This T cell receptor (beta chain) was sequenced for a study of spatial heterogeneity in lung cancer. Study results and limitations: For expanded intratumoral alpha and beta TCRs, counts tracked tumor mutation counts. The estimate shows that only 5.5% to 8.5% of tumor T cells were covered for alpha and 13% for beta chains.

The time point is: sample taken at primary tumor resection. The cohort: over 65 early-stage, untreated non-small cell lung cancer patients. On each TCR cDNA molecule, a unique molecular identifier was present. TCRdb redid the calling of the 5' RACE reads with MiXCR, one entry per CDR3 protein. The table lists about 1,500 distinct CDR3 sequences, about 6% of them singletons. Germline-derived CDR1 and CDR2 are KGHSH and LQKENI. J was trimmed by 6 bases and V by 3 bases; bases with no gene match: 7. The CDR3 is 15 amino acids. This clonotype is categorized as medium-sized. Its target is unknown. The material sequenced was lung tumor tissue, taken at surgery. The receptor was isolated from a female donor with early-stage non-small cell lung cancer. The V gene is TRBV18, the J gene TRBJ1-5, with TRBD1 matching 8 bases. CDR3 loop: CASSPVQGAGQPQHF. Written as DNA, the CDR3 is TGTGCCAGCTCACCGGTCCAGGGGGCAGGTCAGCCCCAGCATTTT.